In this sample, the clone carrying this T cell receptor beta chain turned up a few times. What it binds is unknown. The data were obtained in a study of T cell repertoires in cytomegalovirus infection. In the study overall: Used in the study were CMV epitopes, some recently identified and HLA-C-restricted, others well-studied and HLA-B-restricted.

Via MiXCR, TCRdb re-called the reads, giving one row per CDR3 protein. The sample includes roughly 730,000 distinct CDR3 sequences, around 32% of them seen just once. Study-level findings and limits: Cumulative frequency of public TCR beta families picked out carriers of CMV plus the relevant HLA.

From germline, CDR1 is LGHNA and CDR2 YNFKEQ. CDR3 length: 13 residues. The ends were cut back, 1 base at V and 4 bases at J, with 7 bases in the middle. This specimen consisted of cultured PBMCs, obtained from culture after CMV antigen stimulation. The V and J genes are TRBV4-2 and TRBJ1-2, with unresolved D. The TCR originated in a human donor in good health (CMV status not recorded). Some clones in this sample may be carry-over from other donors' samples. CDR3 nucleotides: TGTGCCAGCAGCCAAGGCGGCCCCTATGGCTACACCTTC. It translates to CASSQGGPYGYTF.